What follows are 3 T cell receptor beta chains derived from one specimen sequenced in a study of CD8+ T cells in alopecia areata. Isolated RNA was reverse transcribed into cDNA used as the sequencing template. This table comes from immunoSEQ multiplex PCR, and its TCRdb copy is limited to in-frame clones, with some not included. The sample yields around 100,000 clones, without any singletons. The source material was lesional skin. The receptors originated from a C3H/HeJ mouse with alopecia areata. MHC haplotype of the strain: H2-k.

A word on this clone: Mouse gene names apply. From the germline J gene comes the end of the CDR3, since the read stops 4 residues before it. The V gene is TRBV13-3, the J gene TRBJ1-4, with 10 bases aligning to TRBD1. J gave up 5 bases and V 1 base, and 5 bases lay outside the gene matches. CDR3 length equals 16 residues. CDR1 and CDR2 from the germline V gene are NNHDY and SYVADS. The CDR3 sequence is CASSDPPGQGNERLFF. The DNA read from the CDR3 is TGTGCCAGCAGTGATCCTCCGGGACAGGGGAACGAA.

This clone has a handful of counts. Gene names and germline match the mouse. The sequenced fragment ends 4 residues before the CDR3 boundary, so the rest is inferred from the germline J gene. The chain couples TRBV19 to TRBJ1-4, with 10 bases that match TRBD1. The germline gives CDR1 FNHDT, CDR2 SITEND (reference sequence). The CDR3 extends over 15 amino acids. The trim removed 3 bases at V and 6 bases at J, leaving 5 bases unmatched. This chain's CDR3 is CASSTWTGGDERLFF. Partial CDR3 DNA: TGTGCCAGCAGTACCTGGACAGGGGGAGACGAA.

This clone was seen a handful of times. The genes and germline here are from mouse. The CDR3 end falls 4 residues outside the read, so it is completed with the germline J gene. V is TRBV19 and J is TRBJ2-3; maybe TRBD1 (6 bases). V lost 6 bases to trimming and J lost 0 bases, with 17 bases between them. Germline V gene data show CDR1 as FNHDT and CDR2 as SITEND (reference sequence). This CDR3 has 16 residues. Here the CDR3 reads CASTSGTKNSAETLYF. Partial CDR3 DNA: TGTGCCAGCACATCCGGGACAAAAAATAGTGCAGAA.